This is a list of T cell receptor beta chains from one sample in a study of blood T cell repertoires in COVID-19. Libraries were prepared by immunoSEQ multiplex PCR; TCRdb keeps only in-frame clonotypes and omits some of them. Of 200,000 to 300,000 clones in the sample, almost 85% were seen once. Sample: peripheral blood. Receptor source: a man over 45 with acute or convalescent COVID-19. Both conserved end residues are part of each CDR3. A D gene is named only where the DNA matches it firmly. Size values are once, few and many counts, or a class for expanded clones, and some rows have none.

cdr3_aa	cdr3_nt	clone_size	v_call	j_call	d_call
CASSVGQGDEKLFF	TGCGCCAGCAGCGTCGGACAGGGTGATGAAAAACTGTTTTTT	-	TRBV5-1	TRBJ1-4	TRBD1
CASSQGPAGGAGETQYF	TGCGCCAGCAGCCAAGGGCCGGCGGGAGGGGCGGGAGAGACCCAGTACTTC	-	TRBV4-1	TRBJ2-5	TRBD2
CASSTSGDQPQHF	TGTGCCAGTAGTACCTCAGGGGATCAGCCCCAGCATTTT	-	TRBV19	TRBJ1-5	-
CASSAGTGTDTQYF	TGTGCCAGCTCCGCCGGGACAGGCACAGATACGCAGTATTTT	-	TRBV18	TRBJ2-3	TRBD1
CSASQGTRERAYEQYF	TGCAGTGCTAGTCAGGGGACCAGGGAAAGGGCCTACGAGCAGTACTTC	-	TRBV20-1	TRBJ2-7	-
CASSPTREAGNTIYF	TGTGCCAGCTCACCGACGCGGGAGGCTGGAAACACCATATATTTT	-	TRBV18	TRBJ1-3	-
CSLMTGATQETQYF	TGCAGCCTAATGACTGGGGCGACTCAAGAGACCCAGTACTTC	-	TRBV29-1	TRBJ2-5	-
CASSHGRIVETQYF	TGTGCCAGCTCTCATGGCAGGATAGTCGAGACCCAGTACTTC	-	TRBV18	TRBJ2-5	-
CASSQFVGLKGELNSPLHF	TGCGCCAGCAGCCAATTCGTTGGCTTGAAGGGAGAACTTAATTCACCCCTCCACTTT	-	TRBV4-1	TRBJ1-6	-
CASSWGPTGGRNYGYTF	TGTGCCAGCAGCTGGGGCCCTACAGGGGGCAGGAACTATGGCTACACCTTC	-	TRBV11-3	TRBJ1-2	TRBD1
CASSRTGEGEQFF	TGTGCCAGCAGTAGGACAGGGGAGGGCGAGCAGTTCTTC	-	TRBV12-3/TRBV12-4	TRBJ2-1	TRBD1
CASSMASFGTVYSNQPQHF	TGTGCCAGTAGTATGGCTTCGTTCGGGACAGTTTATAGCAATCAGCCCCAGCATTTT	-	TRBV19	TRBJ1-5	TRBD1
CASSYSQGNEQFF	TGTGCCAGCAGTTACAGCCAGGGCAATGAGCAGTTCTTC	once	TRBV6-5	TRBJ2-1	-
CASRDSYNEQFF	TGTGCCAGCAGGGACAGTTACAATGAGCAGTTCTTC	-	TRBV6-5	TRBJ2-1	-
CAWSVRRSSGNTIYF	TGTGCCTGGAGTGTACGTCGCAGCTCTGGAAACACCATATATTTT	-	TRBV30	TRBJ1-3	-
CASSLAGAAYDEQFF	TGTGCCAGCAGCTTAGCAGGGGCTGCCTACGATGAGCAGTTCTTC	once	TRBV13	TRBJ2-1	-
CASRRPAGGSYEQYF	TGTGCCAGCAGACGACCAGCGGGAGGTTCCTACGAGCAGTACTTC	once	TRBV27	TRBJ2-7	TRBD2
CASSIQGSDYGYTF	TGTGCCAGCTCAATTCAGGGATCCGACTATGGCTACACCTTC	-	TRBV18	TRBJ1-2	-
CASSAAGEAYEQYF	TGTGCCAGCTCTGCAGCGGGGGAAGCCTACGAGCAGTACTTC	-	TRBV28	TRBJ2-7	TRBD2
CSVTPKGERGGQETQYF	TGCAGCGTTACCCCAAAAGGGGAGCGGGGGGGGCAAGAGACCCAGTACTTC	-	TRBV29-1	TRBJ2-5	TRBD2
CASNEGRSTEAFF	TGCGCCAGCAACGAGGGGAGGAGCACTGAAGCTTTCTTT	-	TRBV5-1	TRBJ1-1	-
CARGGLAGVVNEQFF	TGTGCCAGAGGGGGACTAGCGGGAGTGGTCAATGAGCAGTTCTTC	-	TRBV2	TRBJ2-1	TRBD2
CASRPTRAYNEQFF	TGTGCCAGCAGGCCCACTAGGGCCTACAATGAGCAGTTCTTC	-	TRBV9	TRBJ2-1	-
CASAHLAGVRYEQYF	TGCGCCAGCGCGCACCTAGCGGGAGTTCGATACGAGCAGTACTTC	-	TRBV5-1	TRBJ2-7	TRBD2
CASRHGQNSPELFF	TGTGCCAGCAGACACGGACAGAATTCCCCGGAGCTGTTTTTT	-	TRBV5-6	TRBJ2-2	-
CASSLRTGDGYTF	TGTGCCAGCAGTTTAAGGACAGGGGACGGCTACACCTTC	-	TRBV12-3/TRBV12-4	TRBJ1-2	TRBD1
CASKKGGTGELFF	TGTGCCAGCAAGAAAGGGGGCACCGGGGAGCTGTTTTTT	once	TRBV6-5	TRBJ2-2	-
CASSLAPPGTGIEQFF	TGCGCCAGCAGCTTGGCACCTCCCGGGACAGGGATTGAGCAGTTCTTC	-	TRBV5-1	TRBJ2-1	TRBD1
CASSLTLQGTQYF	TGTGCCAGCAGCTTAACGTTACAGGGTACGCAGTATTTT	-	TRBV7-3	TRBJ2-3	-
CASSDGTEYGYTF	TGTGCCAGCAGCGACGGGACAGAGTATGGCTACACCTTC	-	TRBV7-3	TRBJ1-2	TRBD1
CASSYSGGTEAFF	TGTGCCAGCAGTTACTCGGGGGGCACTGAAGCTTTCTTT	-	TRBV6-5	TRBJ1-1	-
CASSYPGGGYEQYF	TGTGCCAGCAGTTACCCTGGCGGAGGGTACGAGCAGTACTTC	-	TRBV6-5	TRBJ2-7	-
CASSLGSLSPLHF	TGTGCCAGCAGCTTAGGATCCCTATCACCCCTCCACTTT	few	TRBV7-9	TRBJ1-6	-
CASSSLTSGVNTEQFF	TGTGCCAGCAGTTCCCTAACTAGCGGAGTCAACACTGAGCAGTTCTTC	once	TRBV28	TRBJ2-1	TRBD2
CAWRLPGQGEAFF	TGTGCCTGGAGATTGCCGGGACAGGGTGAAGCTTTCTTT	-	TRBV30	TRBJ1-1	TRBD1
CASSPVSGSGYEQYF	TGTGCCAGCAGTCCCGTTAGCGGGAGTGGCTACGAGCAGTACTTC	-	TRBV6-5	TRBJ2-7	TRBD2
CASSLRQGGIAYEQYF	TGTGCCAGCAGCCTTCGACAGGGCGGGATAGCCTACGAGCAGTACTTC	-	TRBV5-4	TRBJ2-7	-